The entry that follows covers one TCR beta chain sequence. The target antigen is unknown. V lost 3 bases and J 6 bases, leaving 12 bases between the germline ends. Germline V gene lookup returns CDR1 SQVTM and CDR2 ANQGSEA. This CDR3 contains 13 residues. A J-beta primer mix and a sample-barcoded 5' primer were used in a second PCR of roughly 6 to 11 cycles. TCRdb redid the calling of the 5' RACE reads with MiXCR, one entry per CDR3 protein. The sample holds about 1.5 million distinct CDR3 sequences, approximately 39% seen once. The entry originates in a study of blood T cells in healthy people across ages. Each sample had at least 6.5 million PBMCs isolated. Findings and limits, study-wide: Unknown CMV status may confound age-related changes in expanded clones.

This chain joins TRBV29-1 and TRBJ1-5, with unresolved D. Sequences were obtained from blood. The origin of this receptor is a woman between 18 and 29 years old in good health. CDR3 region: CSVEEDWGQPQHF. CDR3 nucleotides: TGCAGCGTTGAGGAAGACTGGGGTCAGCCCCAGCATTTT.